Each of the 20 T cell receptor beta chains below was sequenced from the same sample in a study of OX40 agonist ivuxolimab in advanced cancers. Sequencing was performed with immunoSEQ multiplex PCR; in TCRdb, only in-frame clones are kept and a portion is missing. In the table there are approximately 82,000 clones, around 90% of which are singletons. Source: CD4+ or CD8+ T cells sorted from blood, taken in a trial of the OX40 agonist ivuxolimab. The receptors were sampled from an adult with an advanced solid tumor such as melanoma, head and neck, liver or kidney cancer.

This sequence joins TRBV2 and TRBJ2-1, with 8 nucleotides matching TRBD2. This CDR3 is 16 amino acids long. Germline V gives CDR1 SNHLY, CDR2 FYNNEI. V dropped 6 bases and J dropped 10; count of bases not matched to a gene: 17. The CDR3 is CASRDPLRGRSAEQFF. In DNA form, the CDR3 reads TGTGCCAGCAGAGACCCTCTTCGCGGGAGGTCGGCCGAGCAGTTCTTC.

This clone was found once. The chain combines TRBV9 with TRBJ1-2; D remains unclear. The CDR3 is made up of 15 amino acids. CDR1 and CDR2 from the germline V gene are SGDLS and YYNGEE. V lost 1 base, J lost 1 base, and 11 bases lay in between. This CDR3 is CASSVSAVYNYGYTF. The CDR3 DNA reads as TGTGCCAGCAGCGTATCGGCAGTTTATAACTATGGCTACACCTTC.

The CDR3 protein is CATGEGTVSNEQFF. The CDR3 region has the DNA TGTGCCACGGGGGAGGGGACGGTCTCTAATGAGCAGTTCTTC. The chain carries TRBV19 and TRBJ2-1; the match to TRBD2 covers 7 bases. This CDR3 spans 14 amino acids. Germline CDR1 LNHDA, CDR2 SQIVND (reference sequence). The J segment lost 7 bases and the V segment lost 10 bases, leaving 13 bases of the junction unmatched.

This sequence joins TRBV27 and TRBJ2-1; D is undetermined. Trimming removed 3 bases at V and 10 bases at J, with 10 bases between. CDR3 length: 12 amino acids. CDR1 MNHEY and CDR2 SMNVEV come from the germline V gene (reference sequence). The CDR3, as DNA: TGTGCCAGCAGTTTCCCCGGGCGGGAGCAGTTCTTC. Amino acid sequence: CASSFPGREQFF.

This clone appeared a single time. CDR3 loop: CASRATGNNEAFF. In DNA form, the CDR3 reads TGTGCCAGCAGGGCGACAGGGAATAATGAAGCTTTCTTT. The chain combines TRBV6-1 with TRBJ1-1; the match to TRBD1 covers 7 bases. The trim removed 6 bases at V and 7 bases at J, leaving 8 bases unmatched. The length of the CDR3 is 13 residues. CDR1 and CDR2 (germline): MNHNS, SASEGT.

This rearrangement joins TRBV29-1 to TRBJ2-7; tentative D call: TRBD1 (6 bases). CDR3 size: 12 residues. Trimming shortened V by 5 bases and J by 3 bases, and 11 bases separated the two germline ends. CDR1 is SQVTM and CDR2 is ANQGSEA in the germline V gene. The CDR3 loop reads CSVSKQGYEQYF. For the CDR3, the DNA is TGCAGCGTTTCTAAACAGGGCTACGAGCAGTACTTC.

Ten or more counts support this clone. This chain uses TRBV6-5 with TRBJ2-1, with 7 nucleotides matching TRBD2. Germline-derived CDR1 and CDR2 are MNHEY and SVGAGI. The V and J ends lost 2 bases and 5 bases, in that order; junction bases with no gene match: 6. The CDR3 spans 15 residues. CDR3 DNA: TGTGCCAGCAGTTACATTAGCGGGTACCACAATGAGCAGTTCTTC. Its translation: CASSYISGYHNEQFF.

The DNA for the CDR3 is TGTGCCAGCACCAACGACGACAGATACTATGGCTACACCTTC. Amino acids: CASTNDDRYYGYTF. The J gene is TRBJ1-2, the V gene TRBV6-5, with a possible D match to TRBD1 (5 bases). The CDR3 consists of 14 residues. With 7 bases removed from V and 3 bases from J, the gap between germline ends came to 15 bases. Germline V lookup: CDR1 MNHEY, CDR2 SVGAGI.

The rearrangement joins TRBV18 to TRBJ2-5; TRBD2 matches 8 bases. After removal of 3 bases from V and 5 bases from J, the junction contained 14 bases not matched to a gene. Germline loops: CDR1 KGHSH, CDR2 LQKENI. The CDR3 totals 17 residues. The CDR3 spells CASSPLPGAGGLETQYF. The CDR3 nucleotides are TGTGCCAGCTCACCCCTCCCAGGGGCGGGGGGCCTGGAGACCCAGTACTTC.

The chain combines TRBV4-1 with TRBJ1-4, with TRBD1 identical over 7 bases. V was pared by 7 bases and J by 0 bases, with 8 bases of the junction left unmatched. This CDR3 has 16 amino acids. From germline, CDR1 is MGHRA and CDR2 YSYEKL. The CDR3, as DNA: TGCGCCAGCACCCAGGGGGGAGCCCCAACTAATGAAAAACTGTTTTTT. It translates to CASTQGGAPTNEKLFF.

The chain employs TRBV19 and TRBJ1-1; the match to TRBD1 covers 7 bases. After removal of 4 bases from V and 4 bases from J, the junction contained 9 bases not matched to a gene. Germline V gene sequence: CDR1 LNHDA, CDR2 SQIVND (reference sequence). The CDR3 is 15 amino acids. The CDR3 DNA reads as TGTGCCAGTAGTACACAGGGGAGGGGGGTCACTGAAGCTTTCTTT. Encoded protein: CASSTQGRGVTEAFF.

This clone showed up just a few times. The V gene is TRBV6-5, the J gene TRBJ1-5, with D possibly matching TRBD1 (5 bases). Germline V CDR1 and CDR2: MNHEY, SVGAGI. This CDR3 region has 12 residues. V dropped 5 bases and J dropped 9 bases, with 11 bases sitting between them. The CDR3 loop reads CASSAPGGPQHF. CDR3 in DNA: TGTGCCAGCAGTGCCCCGGGGGGGCCCCAGCATTTT.

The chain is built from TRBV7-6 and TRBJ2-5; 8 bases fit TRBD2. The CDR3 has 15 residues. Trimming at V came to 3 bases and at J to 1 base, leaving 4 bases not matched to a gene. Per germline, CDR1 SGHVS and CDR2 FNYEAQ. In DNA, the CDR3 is TGTGCCAGCAGCTTCCGGACTAGCAGCCAAGAGACCCAGTACTTC. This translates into CASSFRTSSQETQYF.

The CDR3 sequence: CASSRMIDTEAFF. The CDR3 DNA reads as TGTGCCAGCAGCCGAATGATCGACACTGAAGCTTTCTTT. The gene calls are TRBV6-5 and TRBJ1-1; no definite D call. V was pared by 6 bases and J by 3 bases, with 11 bases between. Looked up from germline, CDR1 is MNHEY and CDR2 is SVGAGI. This CDR3 region has 13 residues.

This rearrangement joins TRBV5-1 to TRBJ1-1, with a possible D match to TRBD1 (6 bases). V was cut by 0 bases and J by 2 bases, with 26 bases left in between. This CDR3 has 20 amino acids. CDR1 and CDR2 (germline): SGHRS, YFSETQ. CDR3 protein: CASSLAPPGAGVRGNTEAFF. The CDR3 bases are TGCGCCAGCAGCTTGGCCCCCCCGGGGGCAGGGGTACGGGGAAACACTGAAGCTTTCTTT. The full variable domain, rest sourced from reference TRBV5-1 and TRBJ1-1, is KAGVTQTPRYLIKTRGQQVTLSCSPISGHRSVSWYQQTPGQGLQFLFEYFSETQRNKGNFPGRFSGRQFSNSRSEMNVSTLELGDSALYLCASSLAPPGAGVRGNTEAFFGQGTRLTVV.

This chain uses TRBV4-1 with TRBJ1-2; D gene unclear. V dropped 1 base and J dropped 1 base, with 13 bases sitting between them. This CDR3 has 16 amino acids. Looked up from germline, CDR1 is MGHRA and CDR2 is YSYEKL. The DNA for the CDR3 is TGCGCCAGCAGCCAAGGCAGTCAGATGAATAACTATGGCTACACCTTC. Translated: CASSQGSQMNNYGYTF.

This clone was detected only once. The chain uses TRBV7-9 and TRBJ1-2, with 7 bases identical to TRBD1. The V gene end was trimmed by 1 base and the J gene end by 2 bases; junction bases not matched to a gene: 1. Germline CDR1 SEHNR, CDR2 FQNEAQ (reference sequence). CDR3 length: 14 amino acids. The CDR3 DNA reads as TGTGCCAGCAGCTTAGACAGGGGCAACTATGGCTACACCTTC. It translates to CASSLDRGNYGYTF.

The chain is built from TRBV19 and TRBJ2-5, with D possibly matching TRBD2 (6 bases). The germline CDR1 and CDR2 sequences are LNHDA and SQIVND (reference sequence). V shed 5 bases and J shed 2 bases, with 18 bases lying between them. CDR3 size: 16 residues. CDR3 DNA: TGTGCCAGTAGTCGCTTTGCTCGGGGGTTACAAGAGACCCAGTACTTC. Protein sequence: CASSRFARGLQETQYF.

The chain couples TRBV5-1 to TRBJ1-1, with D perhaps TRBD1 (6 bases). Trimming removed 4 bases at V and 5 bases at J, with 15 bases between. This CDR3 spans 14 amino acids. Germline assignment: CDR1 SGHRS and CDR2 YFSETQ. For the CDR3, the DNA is TGCGCCAGCAGCCGGCGGACAGCGATTACTGAAGCTTTCTTT. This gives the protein CASSRRTAITEAFF.

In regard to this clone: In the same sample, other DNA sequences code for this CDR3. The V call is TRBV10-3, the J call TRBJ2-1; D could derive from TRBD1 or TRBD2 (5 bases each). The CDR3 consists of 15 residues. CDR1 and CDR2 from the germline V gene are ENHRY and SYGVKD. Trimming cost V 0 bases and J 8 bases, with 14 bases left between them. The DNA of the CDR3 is TGTGCCATCAGTGAGTCTGTGGGGGTGGTAGATGAGCAGTTCTTC. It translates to CAISESVGVVDEQFF.